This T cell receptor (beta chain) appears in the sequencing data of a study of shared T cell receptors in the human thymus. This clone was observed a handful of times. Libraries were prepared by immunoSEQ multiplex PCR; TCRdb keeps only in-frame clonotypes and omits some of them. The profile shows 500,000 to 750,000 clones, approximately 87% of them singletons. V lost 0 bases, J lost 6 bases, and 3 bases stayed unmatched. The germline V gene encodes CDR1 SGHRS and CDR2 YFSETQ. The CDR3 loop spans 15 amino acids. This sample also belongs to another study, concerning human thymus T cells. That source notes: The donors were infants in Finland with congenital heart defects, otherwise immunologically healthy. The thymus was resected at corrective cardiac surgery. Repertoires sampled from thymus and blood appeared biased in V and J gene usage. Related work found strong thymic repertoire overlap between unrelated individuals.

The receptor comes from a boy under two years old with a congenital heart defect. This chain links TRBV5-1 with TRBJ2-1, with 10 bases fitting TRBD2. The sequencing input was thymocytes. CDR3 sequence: CASSLALAGVNEQFF. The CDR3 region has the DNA TGCGCCAGCAGCTTGGCCCTAGCGGGAGTCAATGAGCAGTTCTTC.